This TCR beta chain originates from a study of cytomegalovirus exposure and HLA in healthy donors. Study-level information: As released early, the data held 70 million to 95 million unique TCRs from HLA-typed donors. The study, taken as a whole, reports: Researchers had no immune exposure information except CMV serostatus available.

Nominally healthy donors provided the samples, though records likely missed some immune exposures. Concerning this clone itself: Antigen: not known.

The PCR ran on 60 Vbeta and 13 Jbeta primers. In the study's own analysis: Tens of millions of unique TCR beta chains, roughly 11 million shared, were counted in a later analysis. The method was immunoSEQ multiplex PCR; TCRdb's version includes in-frame clones alone and lacks a portion of them. The V and J calls and clone size come from that table; D and trimming were worked out from the DNA. The table includes about 200,000 clones, roughly 80% detected once. Trimming shortened V by 2 bases and J by 1 base, and 7 bases separated the two germline ends. The length of the CDR3 is 14 residues. In germline, CDR1 is LGHNA, CDR2 YNFKEQ.

V is TRBV4-2 and J is TRBJ2-3, with D possibly being TRBD2 (5 bases). The source is a man between 50 and 59 years old in good health and CMV-seronegative. Sequenced sample: PBMCs. CDR3 in amino acids: CASSQLGGTDTQYF. CDR3 coding DNA: TGTGCCAGCAGCCAACTGGGAGGCACAGATACGCAGTATTTT.